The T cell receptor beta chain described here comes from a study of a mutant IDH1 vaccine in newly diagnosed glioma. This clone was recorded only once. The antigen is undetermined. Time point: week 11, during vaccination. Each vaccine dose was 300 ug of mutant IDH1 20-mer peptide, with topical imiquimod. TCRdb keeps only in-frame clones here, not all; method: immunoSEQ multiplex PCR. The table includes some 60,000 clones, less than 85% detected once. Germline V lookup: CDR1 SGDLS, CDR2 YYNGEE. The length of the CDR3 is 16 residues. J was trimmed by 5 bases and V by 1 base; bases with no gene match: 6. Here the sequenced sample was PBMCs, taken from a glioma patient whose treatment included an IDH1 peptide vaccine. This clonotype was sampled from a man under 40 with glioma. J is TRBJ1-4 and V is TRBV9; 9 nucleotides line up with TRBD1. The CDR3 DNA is TGTGCCAGCAGCGTACAGCCGGGACAGGGAAATGAAAAACTGTTTTTT. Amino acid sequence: CASSVQPGQGNEKLFF. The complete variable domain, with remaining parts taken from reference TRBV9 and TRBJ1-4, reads DSGVTQTPKHLITATGQRVTLRCSPRSGDLSVYWYQQSLDQGLQFLIQYYNGEERAKGNILERFSAQQFPDLHSELNLSSLELGDSALYFCASSVQPGQGNEKLFFGSGTQLSVL.